Listed here are 27 T cell receptor beta chains from one sample, sequenced in a study of metastatic and nonmetastatic thyroid tumors. TCRdb re-clonotyped the PCR reads through MiXCR. The sample consists of about 40,000 clones, approximately 15% of them appearing once. Patients had received no treatment of any kind before thyroid surgery. The sample was blood. The receptor set was obtained from a female donor with papillary thyroid cancer or a benign thyroid nodule (not recorded which). Some clones in this sample may be carry-over from other donors' samples.

In nucleotides, the CDR3 is TGTGCCAGTAGTATTAAGCTCACTACTGATTATAGCAATCAGCCCCAGCATTTT. Its translation: CASSIKLTTDYSNQPQHF. The gene calls are TRBV19 and TRBJ1-5; D is undetermined. This CDR3 is 18 amino acids long. In germline, CDR1 is LNHDA, CDR2 SQIVND (reference sequence). Trimming removed 3 bases from V and 0 bases from J, with 18 bases in between.

This clone was seen at least ten times. The gene calls are TRBV20-1 and TRBJ2-7; D is unresolved. The CDR3 has 12 amino acids. V lost 2 bases and J lost 1, with 6 bases in between. Germline assignment: CDR1 DFQATT and CDR2 SNEGSKA (reference sequence). CDR3 DNA sequence: TGCAGTGCTAGAACGGATTCCTACGAGCAGTACTTC. Protein: CSARTDSYEQYF.

This clone was observed at least ten times. V usage is TRBV11-3 and J usage is TRBJ2-1; D is perhaps TRBD1 or TRBD2 (5 bases each). The CDR3 loop spans 14 amino acids. Germline V gene sequence: CDR1 SGHNT, CDR2 YENEEA. Between the trimmed V and J ends, which lost 5 bases and 3 bases, there was a span of 11 bases. As DNA, the CDR3 is TGTGCCAGCAGCAAGAGAGGGGACTACAATGAGCAGTTCTTC. It encodes CASSKRGDYNEQFF.

This clone was observed at least ten times. The V and J genes are TRBV24-1 and TRBJ2-5; maybe TRBD2 (5 bases). Germline V gene data show CDR1 as KGHDR and CDR2 as SFDVKD. V lost 5 bases, J lost 4 bases, and 7 bases lay in between. The CDR3 has 12 amino acids. This chain's CDR3 is CATSGGSETQYF. The DNA for the CDR3 is TGTGCCACCAGTGGAGGGTCAGAGACCCAGTACTTC.

This clone is a singleton in its sample. V usage is TRBV15 and J usage is TRBJ2-7, with D unclear. V dropped 10 bases and J dropped 1 base, with 20 bases sitting between them. The CDR3 runs to 15 residues. CDR1 and CDR2 from the germline V gene are LNHNV and YYDKDF (reference sequence). The CDR3 DNA reads as TGTGCCATCATCAGAGATCCGGACGGATCCTACGAGCAGTACTTC. As protein: CAIIRDPDGSYEQYF.

This clone has at least ten counts. The chain employs TRBV10-3 and TRBJ2-5, with TRBD1 as a possible D gene (7 bases). The germline CDR1 and CDR2 sequences are ENHRY and SYGVKD. The ends were cut back, 0 bases at V and 7 bases at J, with 12 bases in the middle. CDR3 length: 14 residues. This CDR3 reads CAISESARGVTQYF. CDR3 nucleotides: TGTGCCATCAGTGAGTCGGCCAGGGGGGTGACCCAGTACTTC.

This clone was seen a handful of times. J is TRBJ2-7 and V is TRBV2, with D hard to call. The CDR3 consists of 14 residues. Germline V gene sequence: CDR1 SNHLY, CDR2 FYNNEI. The germline V and J ends were trimmed by 7 bases and 8 bases, with 21 bases remaining between them. The DNA of the CDR3 is TGTGCCAGCATTGGCGGTAACGGCCTTTGGCAGCAGTACTTC. Translated: CASIGGNGLWQQYF.

The table lists this clone with many counts. The V and J genes are TRBV29-1 and TRBJ2-7, with no clear D. Trimming left V 3 bases short and J 1 base short, with 10 bases between. Germline CDR1 reads SQVTM; CDR2 reads ANQGSEA. The CDR3 is 13 amino acids. The CDR3 coding sequence is TGCAGCGTTGACGAAGGTAATTCCTACGAGCAGTACTTC. Translation gives CSVDEGNSYEQYF.

The table lists this clone with many counts. The chain combines TRBV5-1 with TRBJ2-5; 7 bases are a match to TRBD1. J was trimmed by 5 bases and V by 7 bases; bases with no gene match: 11. The CDR3 runs 14 residues. Germline lookup yields CDR1 SGHRS and CDR2 YFSETQ. The CDR3 sequence is CASDALGGMETQYF. In nucleotides, the CDR3 is TGCGCCAGCGACGCCTTAGGGGGCATGGAGACCCAGTACTTC.

This clone was seen repeatedly, ten times or more. This chain joins TRBV5-4 and TRBJ2-7; a possible D gene is TRBD2 (6 bases). The CDR3 is 15 amino acids. CDR1 is SGHNT and CDR2 is YYREEE in the germline V gene (reference sequence). Trimming pared 4 bases from V and 2 bases from J, leaving 16 bases between. The CDR3 reads CASSPAGTGAYEQYF. Written as DNA, the CDR3 is TGTGCCAGCAGCCCAGCCGGGACGGGAGCCTACGAGCAGTACTTC.

Many counts were recorded for this clone. This chain joins TRBV12-3 or TRBV12-4 and TRBJ1-2; 8 bases are a match to TRBD1. Trimming at V came to 3 bases and at J to 4 bases, leaving 16 bases not matched to a gene. The CDR3 runs to 18 residues. The CDR3 DNA sequence: TGTGCCAGCAGTTTTTCTCCAGACTACAGGGGGAAACTCTATGGCTACACCTTC. As protein: CASSFSPDYRGKLYGYTF.

The sample holds many counts of this clone. The same CDR3 can be traced to other DNA sequences in this sample. V is TRBV27 and J is TRBJ1-1; weak D call: TRBD1 (5 bases). The CDR3 is made up of 14 amino acids. Between the trimmed V and J ends, which lost 5 bases and 2 bases, there was a span of 12 bases. The germline gives CDR1 MNHEY, CDR2 SMNVEV (reference sequence). CDR3 nucleotides: TGTGCCAGCAGTCCGGGGACGGCTAACACTGAAGCTTTCTTT. Protein product: CASSPGTANTEAFF.

This clone turned up a few times. One end of the junction varies from germline; a read error may be responsible. V is TRBV28 and J is TRBJ1-1; D unclear. This CDR3 comprises 14 residues. Germline loops: CDR1 MDHEN, CDR2 SYDVKM. In nucleotides, the CDR3 is TGTGCCAGCAGTACGGGGAAAGGGAGGACTGAAGATTTCTTT. Amino acids: CASSTGKGRTEDFF. The full variable domain, with the rest looked up from reference TRBV28 and TRBJ1-1, is DVKVTQSSRYLVKRTGEKVFLECVQDMDHENMFWYRQDPGLGLRLIYFSYDVKMKEKGDIPEGYSVSREKKERFSLILESASTNQTSMYLCASSTGKGRTEDFFGQGTRLTVV.

In its sample, this clone was seen many times. V is TRBV29-1 and J is TRBJ1-2; TRBD1 aligns across 7 bases. V lost 6 bases and J lost 0; bases outside the gene matches: 4. Germline V CDR1 and CDR2: SQVTM, ANQGSEA. The CDR3 has 13 amino acids. The CDR3 loop reads CSVTQGSNYGYTF. The DNA of the CDR3 is TGCAGCGTCACACAGGGGTCTAACTATGGCTACACCTTC.

This clone has a count of ten or more. The chain couples TRBV4-2 to TRBJ2-1; no clear D. CDR3 length: 16 residues. Between the trimmed V and J ends, which lost 4 bases and 2 bases, there was a span of 15 bases. Germline CDR1 LGHNA, CDR2 YNFKEQ. The CDR3 loop is CASSPQVNPTYNEQFF. The CDR3 coding sequence is TGTGCCAGCAGCCCGCAGGTGAACCCCACCTACAATGAGCAGTTCTTC.

The V and J genes are TRBV11-2 and TRBJ2-3, with D possibly called TRBD1 or TRBD2 (5 bases each). The CDR3 runs 16 residues. Trimming shortened V by 7 bases and J by 4 bases, and 21 bases separated the two germline ends. Germline lookup yields CDR1 SGHAT and CDR2 FQNNGV. The CDR3: CASTGAGTSGSDTQYF. DNA for the CDR3: TGTGCCAGCACCGGAGCCGGGACCAGCGGTTCAGATACGCAGTATTTT.

This clone occurred many times. V and J are TRBV9 and TRBJ1-1, with D maybe TRBD1 (6 bases). This CDR3 is built from 14 residues. Trimming took 6 bases from V and 2 from J, leaving 14 bases between them. Germline assignment: CDR1 SGDLS and CDR2 YYNGEE. CDR3 DNA: TGTGCCAGCACGACAGGATCTTCAAACACTGAAGCTTTCTTT. It yields the protein CASTTGSSNTEAFF.

This clone was recorded many times. V gene TRBV6-2 or TRBV6-3 combines with J gene TRBJ1-3, with a tentative D call TRBD1 (5 bases). CDR3 length: 16 residues. V was trimmed by 7 bases and J by 1 base, leaving 17 bases between them. Germline assignment: CDR1 MNHEY and CDR2 SVGEGT. CDR3 amino acids: CASTSGGTGSGNTIYF. Written as DNA, the CDR3 is TGTGCCAGCACTTCCGGTGGGACGGGATCTGGAAACACCATATATTTT.

This clone was detected ten times or more. The rearrangement joins TRBV6-1 to TRBJ2-4; D possibly corresponds to TRBD1 (6 bases). Germline-derived CDR1 and CDR2 are MNHNS and SASEGT. V lost 6 bases to trimming and J lost 1 base, with 13 bases between them. This CDR3 is 15 amino acids long. Written as DNA, the CDR3 is TGTGCCAGCAGCCCACAGGGAATTGCCAAAAACATTCAGTACTTC. Translation: CASSPQGIAKNIQYF.

In its sample, this clone was seen many times. The chain recombines TRBV28 with TRBJ2-7; D is ambiguous. CDR3 size: 12 residues. Germline V gene lookup returns CDR1 MDHEN and CDR2 SYDVKM. The V and J ends lost 6 bases and 2 bases respectively, with 8 bases between them. The CDR3 region is CASSSIPYEQYF. In DNA form, the CDR3 reads TGTGCCAGCAGCTCAATCCCCTACGAGCAGTACTTC.

This clone was seen only a few times. This rearrangement joins TRBV6-1 to TRBJ1-2, with D possibly matching TRBD1 (5 bases). Germline V gives CDR1 MNHNS, CDR2 SASEGT. CDR3 length: 13 amino acids. With 6 bases removed from V and 3 bases from J, the gap between germline ends came to 11 bases. For the CDR3, the DNA is TGTGCCAGCAGGGGGGGAGTGTACTATGGCTACACCTTC. Translating it yields CASRGGVYYGYTF.

The rearrangement links TRBV20-1 to TRBJ1-6; TRBD1 matches 8 bases. V shed 3 bases, J shed 6 bases, and the junction held 7 bases outside the gene matches. Germline values: CDR1 DFQATT, CDR2 SNEGSKA (reference sequence). The CDR3 spans 15 residues. In nucleotides, the CDR3 is TGCAGTGCTAGCTCCTGGACAGGGATTAATTCACCCCTCCACTTT. Its translation is CSASSWTGINSPLHF.

This clone is medium-sized in the sample. The rearrangement links TRBV6-1 to TRBJ1-1; TRBD1 agrees at 9 bases. J gave up 5 bases and V 7 bases, and 14 bases lay outside the gene matches. The CDR3 runs to 16 residues. Germline lookup yields CDR1 MNHNS and CDR2 SASEGT. The CDR3 DNA follows: TGTGCCAGCACTCCAGACAGGGGGGATCGGGGGACTGAAGCTTTCTTT. Protein: CASTPDRGDRGTEAFF.

There are a few counts of this clone. This chain links TRBV12-3 or TRBV12-4 with TRBJ2-5; possibly TRBD2 for D (6 bases). CDR3 length: 15 residues. V lost 9 bases and J 4 bases, leaving 21 bases between the germline ends. As DNA, the CDR3 is TGTGCCAGAACCCCCCGGTGGGGGGTGGGAGAGACCCAGTACTTC. Amino acid sequence: CARTPRWGVGETQYF.

This clone appeared many times. This chain connects TRBV7-9 to TRBJ2-7; D is uncertain. V gave up 5 bases and J gave up 3 bases, with 17 bases separating them. The CDR3 contains 15 residues. Per germline, CDR1 SEHNR and CDR2 FQNEAQ (reference sequence). The CDR3 bases are TGTGCCAGCAGCCCAGAGTTGGCAGGAGACTACGAGCAGTACTTC. It codes for CASSPELAGDYEQYF. Complete variable domain (other parts from reference TRBV7-9 and TRBJ2-7): DTGVSQNPRHKITKRGQNVTFRCDPISEHNRLYWYRQTLGQGPEFLTYFQNEAQLEKSRLLSDRFSAERPKGSFSTLEIQRTEQGDSAMYLCASSPELAGDYEQYFGPGTRLTVT.

This clone occurred many times. The CDR3 reads CASSGDSYEQYF. DNA of the CDR3: TGTGCCAGCAGTGGTGACAGTTACGAGCAGTACTTC. The chain employs TRBV25-1 and TRBJ2-7; weak D call: TRBD1 (5 bases). CDR3 size: 12 residues. Germline loops: CDR1 MGHDK, CDR2 SYGVNS. Trimming pared 4 bases from V and 4 bases from J, leaving 8 bases between.

Points on this clone: At one end, the junction sequence differs from germline, possibly due to a read error. The chain has TRBV5-1 and TRBJ2-1; the match to TRBD2 covers 11 bases. Germline CDR1 and CDR2: SGHRS and YFSETQ. CDR3 length equals 16 residues. The CDR3 loop reads CASSPPGTSGYNDQFF. The CDR3 DNA sequence: TGCGCCAGCAGCCCACCTGGGACTAGCGGTTACAATGATCAGTTCTTC.